These 22 T cell receptor beta chains were all obtained from the same sample, sequenced in a study of T cells in women clearing cervical HPV infection. TCRdb's table, derived via immunoSEQ multiplex PCR, lists solely in-frame clones and lacks some. The sample has tens of thousands of clones; the top ten hold 22%. Input material: blood buffy coat. The origin of the receptors is a woman between 18 and 70 years old with a cervical HPV16 infection that either progressed to CIN3+ or cleared (not recorded which).

Notes on this clone: The read is 3 residues too short to cover the CDR3 end, so that end is filled in from the germline J gene. The chain employs TRBV19 and TRBJ2-2, with D perhaps TRBD1 (6 bases). The CDR3 runs to 15 residues. Germline loops: CDR1 LNHDA, CDR2 SQIVND (reference sequence). The sequenced part of the CDR3 DNA is TGTGCCAGTAGTATTGGGACATCGGCTAATGAAAAG. Encoded protein: CASSIGTSANEK. The full CDR3 reads CASSIGTSANEKLFF.

On this clone: The DNA ends 3 residues before the CDR3 does, and the rest of the CDR3 is filled in from the germline J gene. The chain carries TRBV2 and TRBJ1-1, with D maybe TRBD1 (5 bases). Trimming took 7 bases from V and 5 from J, leaving 20 bases between them. The germline V gene has CDR1 SNHLY and CDR2 FYNNEI. The CDR3 runs 15 residues. CDR3 bases read: TGTGCCAGCATTCCCGAGATCTACGGGGGAACTGAA. This translates into CASIPEIYGGTE. The complete CDR3 protein is CASIPEIYGGTEAFF. The full variable domain, with the rest looked up from reference TRBV2 and TRBJ1-1, is EPEVTQTPSHQVTQMGQEVILRCVPISNHLYFYWYRQILGQKVEFLVSFYNNEISEKSEIFDDQFSVERPDGSNFTLKIRSTKLEDSAMYFCASIPEIYGGTEAFFGQGTRLTVV.

Of note for this clone: The read terminates 3 residues before the CDR3 end, so the remaining end is supplied by the germline J gene. V gene TRBV13 combines with J gene TRBJ2-7; tentatively, D is TRBD1 (5 bases). Germline assignment: CDR1 PRHDT and CDR2 FYEKMQ (reference sequence). Trimming removed 5 bases at V and 4 bases at J, with 21 bases between. The CDR3 consists of 16 residues. The CDR3 sequence: CASSLPRTLTLYEQYF. CDR3 bases read: TGTGCCAGCAGCCTACCTAGGACACTAACTTTGTACGAG.

On this clone itself: The read halts 3 residues ahead of the CDR3 end, with the missing end drawn from the germline J gene. The chain links TRBV20-1 to TRBJ2-3, with D possibly being TRBD2 (5 bases). The V end was cut by 3 bases, the J end by 3 bases, with 16 bases between. CDR3 length: 15 residues. Per germline, CDR1 DFQATT and CDR2 SNEGSKA (reference sequence). Partial CDR3 DNA: TGCAGTGCTAGGTCGGACTCCTGGGCAACAGATACG. The encoded protein is CSARSDSWATDT. The CDR3 in its entirety is CSARSDSWATDTQYF.

Remarks on this clone: The read stops 3 residues short of the end of the CDR3; the missing end is completed from the germline J gene. V and J are TRBV11-2 and TRBJ2-3, with D tentatively TRBD2 (6 bases). Germline-derived CDR1 and CDR2 are SGHAT and FQNNGV. V shed 11 bases and J shed 4 bases, with 7 bases lying between them. The CDR3 loop spans 10 amino acids. This CDR3 reads CASGADTQYF. The CDR3 bases that were read are TGTGCCTCGGGGGCAGATACG.

For this clone: Read sequence stops 3 residues before the CDR3 end, and the germline J gene provides the missing end. The chain uses TRBV14 and TRBJ2-7, with 11 bases that match TRBD1. V lost 4 bases and J lost 5; bases outside the gene matches: 4. The germline V gene encodes CDR1 SGHDN and CDR2 FVKESK. The CDR3 is made up of 14 amino acids. This CDR3 is CASSPRTGGNEQYF. The CDR3 bases that were read are TGTGCCAGCAGCCCACGGACAGGGGGCAACGAG. The full variable domain, completed using reference TRBV14 and TRBJ2-7, is EAGVTQFPSHSVIEKGQTVTLRCDPISGHDNLYWYRRVMGKEIKFLLHFVKESKQDESGMPNNRFLAERTGGTYSTLKVQPAELEDSGVYFCASSPRTGGNEQYFGPGTRLTVT.

Notes on this clone: The CDR3 goes on 3 residues after the read ends, and that part is filled in from the germline J gene. J is TRBJ1-1 and V is TRBV18; D is perhaps TRBD1 (6 bases). The CDR3 runs to 16 residues. Germline V CDR1 and CDR2: KGHSH, LQKENI. Deletions cut 2 bases from V and 0 bases from J, with 13 bases between. The CDR3 sequence: CASSPGGAGVNTEAFF. Partial CDR3 DNA: TGTGCCAGCTCACCAGGAGGGGCAGGGGTGAACACTGAA.

Comment on this clone: The read is 3 residues too short to cover the CDR3 end, so that end is filled in from the germline J gene. The chain combines TRBV19 with TRBJ2-4; 10 bases agree with TRBD2. The CDR3 totals 21 residues. CDR1 and CDR2 from the germline V gene are LNHDA and SQIVND (reference sequence). Unmatched junction bases numbered 16, after V lost 2 bases and J lost 0 bases. The part of the CDR3 DNA that was read is TGTGCCAGTAGTATAATGGCTGTAGCGGGAGGCCGGGACTTAGCCAAAAACATT. This translates into CASSIMAVAGGRDLAKNI. The full CDR3 reads CASSIMAVAGGRDLAKNIQYF.

About this clone: Sequencing ends 3 residues short of the CDR3 end; the germline J gene provides the rest. The chain employs TRBV11-3 and TRBJ2-1, with D possibly matching TRBD1 (6 bases). Looked up from germline, CDR1 is SGHNT and CDR2 is YENEEA. There are 14 residues in the CDR3. V dropped 3 bases and J dropped 4 bases, with 10 bases sitting between them. The CDR3 sequence is CASSLDSRYNEQFF. The CDR3 bases that were read are TGTGCCAGCAGCTTGGACAGCAGGTACAATGAG.

Remarks on this clone: From the germline J gene comes the end of the CDR3, since the read stops 3 residues before it. This chain links TRBV19 with TRBJ1-1, with TRBD1 as a possible D gene (5 bases). The CDR3 loop spans 13 amino acids. From germline, CDR1 is LNHDA and CDR2 SQIVND (reference sequence). Trimming took 6 bases from V and 1 from J, leaving 9 bases between them. The CDR3 loop reads CASRDGGNTEAFF. Partial CDR3 DNA: TGTGCCAGTAGGGACGGGGGGAACACTGAA.

Concerning this clone itself: The CDR3 is cut off 3 residues early in the read; its end comes from the germline J gene. The chain has TRBV23-1 and TRBJ1-6; no reliable D call. TRBV23-1 belongs to the ORF category, with a function that is uncertain. This CDR3 is 14 amino acids long. With 2 bases removed from V and 8 bases from J, the gap between germline ends came to 10 bases. CDR3 in amino acids: CASSQGFRDSPLHF. The CDR3 DNA, read in part, is TGCGCCAGCAGTCAAGGGTTCCGGGATTCACCC.

As to this clone: The CDR3 is cut off 3 residues early in the read; its end comes from the germline J gene. The chain uses TRBV2 and TRBJ1-6; no firm D call. This CDR3 spans 16 amino acids. V shed 7 bases and J shed 0 bases, with 13 bases lying between them. Per germline, CDR1 SNHLY and CDR2 FYNNEI. CDR3 residues: CASTRLTSSYNSPLHF. The sequenced CDR3 bases are TGTGCCAGCACAAGACTCACAAGCTCCTATAATTCACCC.

On this clone: The missing CDR3 end, 3 residues past where the read stops, is filled in from the germline J gene. The chain is built from TRBV5-4 and TRBJ1-6, with TRBD1 matching over 9 bases. From germline, CDR1 is SGHNT and CDR2 YYREEE (reference sequence). This CDR3 comprises 14 residues. Germline trimming cut 4 bases from V and 9 bases from J; bases unmatched to any gene: 5. The CDR3 spells CASSPDRGGSPLHF. The sequenced part of the CDR3 DNA is TGTGCCAGCAGCCCGGACAGGGGAGGTTCACCC.

Turning to this clone: The CDR3 extends 3 residues past the end of the read, so its final part is completed from the germline J gene. The V and J genes are TRBV9 and TRBJ2-1; D is perhaps TRBD1 (6 bases). V gave up 4 bases and J gave up 8 bases, with 19 bases separating them. CDR1 and CDR2 (germline): SGDLS, YYNGEE. CDR3 length: 15 residues. The CDR3 sequence: CASSSGQSKLDEQFF. The DNA read from the CDR3 is TGTGCCAGCAGCAGCGGACAGAGCAAATTGGATGAG.

Of note for this clone: Sequencing ends 3 residues short of the CDR3 end; the germline J gene provides the rest. Other DNA sequences within the sample encode an identical CDR3. The chain recombines TRBV5-1 with TRBJ1-3, with D hard to call. CDR3 length: 14 amino acids. CDR1 and CDR2 from the germline V gene are SGHRS and YFSETQ. Trimming took off 6 bases at V and 0 bases at J, with 10 bases between the two ends. CDR3 region: CASTPAGSGNTIYF. CDR3 DNA, as far as it was read: TGCGCCAGCACCCCGGCGGGCTCTGGAAACACC.

The CDR3 reads CASSEILGAGEKLFF. The covered CDR3 bases are TGTGCCAGCAGTGAGATTCTGGGGGCAGGTGAAAAG. The chain has TRBV2 and TRBJ2-2; D may be TRBD1 (6 bases). The CDR3 is cut off 3 residues early in the read; its end comes from the germline J gene. CDR3 length: 15 amino acids. Germline V lookup: CDR1 SNHLY, CDR2 FYNNEI.

Points on this clone: The read is 3 residues too short to cover the CDR3 end, so that end is filled in from the germline J gene. The chain employs TRBV7-9 and TRBJ2-2, with 7 bases that match TRBD1. CDR3 size: 14 residues. Germline lookup yields CDR1 SEHNR and CDR2 FQNEAQ (reference sequence). Partial CDR3 DNA: TGTGCCAGCAGTTGGGACAGCTATAATTCACCG. It specifies CASSWDSYNSP. The whole CDR3 region reads CASSWDSYNSPLFF.

Comments on this clone: The DNA ends 3 residues before the CDR3 does, and the rest of the CDR3 is filled in from the germline J gene. This chain uses TRBV11-2 with TRBJ2-5; TRBD1 might be the D (6 bases). V lost 4 bases to trimming and J lost 5 bases, with 17 bases between them. Germline V gene lookup returns CDR1 SGHAT and CDR2 FQNNGV. This CDR3 is built from 15 residues. The CDR3: CASSSSAGVRETQYF. The DNA read from the CDR3 is TGTGCCAGCAGCTCCTCAGCAGGGGTTAGGGAGACC.

Concerning this clone: The read halts 3 residues ahead of the CDR3 end, with the missing end drawn from the germline J gene. The chain employs TRBV12-3 or TRBV12-4 and TRBJ2-7; D remains unclear. The CDR3 length is 13 residues. V was cut by 2 bases and J by 3 bases, with 8 bases left in between. The sequenced CDR3 bases are TGTGCCAGCAGTTTACGGGTCAGCTACGAG. It encodes CASSLRVSYE. The entire CDR3 is CASSLRVSYEQYF.

A word on this clone: Read sequence stops 3 residues before the CDR3 end, and the germline J gene provides the missing end. The chain couples TRBV11-2 to TRBJ2-7, with TRBD2 matching 7 bases. V lost 1 base to trimming and J lost 2 bases; unmatched junction nucleotides: 5. Germline loops: CDR1 SGHAT, CDR2 FQNNGV. CDR3 length: 15 residues. This CDR3 is CASSLVGGLTYEQYF. Incomplete CDR3 DNA: TGTGCCAGCAGCTTAGTCGGGGGACTAACCTACGAG.

Worth noting for this clone: The CDR3 end falls 3 residues outside the read, so it is completed with the germline J gene. The chain joins TRBV20-1 to TRBJ1-5; D might be TRBD1 (5 bases). Trimming took off 6 bases at V and 0 bases at J, with 21 bases between the two ends. The CDR3 sequence is 17 residues long. Germline V lookup: CDR1 DFQATT, CDR2 SNEGSKA (reference sequence). The CDR3 loop is CSAPASGARYSNQPQHF. The CDR3 DNA, read in part, is TGCAGTGCCCCGGCCAGTGGGGCCCGATATAGCAATCAGCCC.

Comments on this clone: The CDR3 is cut off 3 residues early in the read; its end comes from the germline J gene. V is TRBV10-1 and J is TRBJ2-7; D might be TRBD1 (5 bases). CDR3 size: 15 residues. The V end was cut by 2 bases, the J end by 1 base, with 12 bases between. Germline V gene lookup returns CDR1 WNHNN and CDR2 SYGVQD (reference sequence). The CDR3 bases that were read are TGCGCCAGCAGTGAGAATACAGGTCCTTCCTACGAG. It specifies CASSENTGPSYE. The CDR3 as a whole reads CASSENTGPSYEQYF.